A single sample gave rise to the 12 T cell receptor beta chains below, sequenced in a study of regulatory T cells in long-lasting Graves disease (dated by TCRdb to 2020 to 2023). Explained via the paper, the time point label denotes: newly diagnosed GD, antithyroid drugs for less than 3 months. RNA was extracted from PBMCs in TRIzol for both TCR sequencing and RNA sequencing. Library method: multiplex PCR. The instrument was an Illumina HiSeq 4000. To build TCR beta libraries, CDR3 regions were amplified by Arm-PCR using iRepertoire HTBI primers. In-frame beta chains were kept once TCRdb had trimmed the public reads at Q25 with fastp and called clones with MiXCR. CDR3 protein sequences are deduplicated, and each keeps its most common genes and DNA. Within this sample are 420,000 or so distinct CDR3 sequences, with 16% of them counted one time only. Less than 30% of the sample rests with the top ten.

These data were also reused for a study on T cells in Graves' hyperthyroidism and ophthalmopathy.

The source was peripheral blood mononuclear cells (PBMCs), collected at new diagnosis, from a patient treated with antithyroid drugs. These receptors all stem from a woman aged 18-29 years with Graves disease. Donor details come from another sample of the same person, matched by shared clones.

In its sample, this clonotype was seen a few times. The chain is built from TRBV7-9 and TRBJ2-1, with 8 bases identical to TRBD1. V was pared by 0 bases and J by 12 bases, with 22 bases of the junction left unmatched. Germline lookup yields CDR1 SEHNR and CDR2 FQNEAQ (reference sequence). There are 19 residues in the CDR3. The CDR3 loop is CASSLAGRGRGQDPMGQFF. The DNA of the CDR3 is TGTGCCAGCAGCTTAGCGGGCAGGGGACGGGGACAGGATCCAATGGGGCAGTTCTTC.

This clonotype was seen ten or more times. The genes are TRBV7-2 and TRBJ1-1; D uncertain. Germline values: CDR1 SGHTA, CDR2 FQGNSA. V was pared by 5 bases and J by 2 bases, with 9 bases between. This CDR3 contains 13 residues. The CDR3 here is CASSPASNTEAFF. DNA for the CDR3: TGTGCCAGCAGCCCTGCGAGCAACACTGAAGCTTTCTTT.

The gene calls are TRBV20-1 and TRBJ1-5; 7 bases fit TRBD1. The CDR3 length is 16 residues. CDR1 and CDR2 from the germline V gene are DFQATT and SNEGSKA (reference sequence). V gave up 1 base and J gave up 3 bases; unmatched junction bases: 9. The CDR3 nucleotides are TGCAGTGCTAGAGGCTGGGACAGCCGAACCAATCAGCCCCAGCATTTT. Translated: CSARGWDSRTNQPQHF.

There are many counts of this clonotype. CDR3 sequence (DNA): TGTGCCACCAGTGATCCCAGACAGGGGTACACCGGGGAGCTGTTTTTT. Amino acids: CATSDPRQGYTGELFF. The chain couples TRBV24-1 to TRBJ2-2; 8 bases match TRBD1. Germline CDR1 KGHDR, CDR2 SFDVKD. The ends lost 3 bases at V and 3 bases at J; junction bases unmatched: 5. The CDR3 has 16 residues.

The chain combines TRBV24-1 with TRBJ2-7; TRBD2 might be the D (6 bases). The ends were cut back, 3 bases at V and 5 bases at J, with 19 bases in the middle. This CDR3 is 16 amino acids long. CDR1 is KGHDR and CDR2 is SFDVKD in the germline V gene. This chain's CDR3 is CATSDPNPRGRNEQYF. CDR3 bases: TGTGCCACCAGTGATCCCAACCCCCGAGGGAGGAACGAGCAGTACTTC.

In this sample, this clonotype turned up a few times. The V call is TRBV9, the J call TRBJ2-7; 13 positions match TRBD2. Germline V lookup: CDR1 SGDLS, CDR2 YYNGEE. V lost 3 bases, J lost 4 bases, and 4 bases stayed unmatched. The length of the CDR3 is 15 residues. Here the CDR3 DNA reads TGTGCCAGCAGCGCGACTAGCGGGAGGACTTACGAGCAGTACTTC. Protein sequence: CASSATSGRTYEQYF.

Ten or more counts support this clonotype. The chain employs TRBV7-2 and TRBJ2-7; 11 nucleotides align to TRBD1. The CDR3 contains 18 residues. The V gene's germline CDR1 is SGHTA and CDR2 FQGNSA. The junction had 8 bases not matched to a gene; V was cut back by 1 base and J by 0 bases. The CDR3 loop is CASSLDGGGTGGSYEQYF. CDR3 nucleotides: TGTGCCAGCAGCTTAGACGGTGGTGGGACAGGGGGCTCCTACGAGCAGTACTTC.

The rearrangement joins TRBV5-6 to TRBJ1-5; no clear D. The CDR3 sequence is 14 residues long. CDR1 and CDR2 from the germline V gene are SGHDT and YYEEEE. The ends were cut back, 1 base at V and 3 bases at J, with 8 bases in the middle. CDR3 loop: CASSLNSLNQPQHF. In nucleotides, the CDR3 is TGTGCCAGCAGCTTGAACAGTCTCAATCAGCCCCAGCATTTT.

This clonotype has a count of ten or more. This sequence joins TRBV28 and TRBJ2-7; weak D call: TRBD2 (5 bases). The CDR3 contains 15 residues. In germline, CDR1 is MDHEN, CDR2 SYDVKM. Trimming pared 2 bases from V and 2 bases from J, leaving 13 bases between. CDR3: CASSLGGSLTYEQYF. In DNA form, the CDR3 reads TGTGCCAGCAGTTTAGGAGGATCCCTTACCTACGAGCAGTACTTC.

The chain combines TRBV12-3 or TRBV12-4 with TRBJ2-7; TRBD2 matches at 9 bases. J was trimmed by 7 bases and V by 3 bases; bases with no gene match: 13. This CDR3 is 16 amino acids long. Here the CDR3 reads CASSFLPSGNSWEQYF. CDR3 in DNA: TGTGCCAGCAGTTTCCTGCCTAGCGGGAACTCTTGGGAGCAGTACTTC.

This clonotype was detected many times. The chain has TRBV12-3 or TRBV12-4 and TRBJ1-4, with D perhaps matching TRBD1 (6 bases). The ends were cut back, 3 bases at V and 5 bases at J, with 13 bases in the middle. CDR3 size: 15 residues. This CDR3 reads CASSLNVGANEKLFF. The DNA of the CDR3 is TGTGCCAGCAGTTTGAATGTGGGGGCCAATGAAAAACTGTTTTTT.

This clonotype was seen only a few times. The chain carries TRBV19 and TRBJ2-6, with 11 bases fitting TRBD2. Germline trimming cut 5 bases from V and 0 bases from J; bases unmatched to any gene: 3. CDR3 size: 17 residues. Germline CDR1 reads LNHDA; CDR2 reads SQIVND (reference sequence). For the CDR3, the DNA is TGTGCCAGTAGTCCTAGCGGGAGGTTCTCTGGGGCCAACGTCCTGACTTTC. As protein: CASSPSGRFSGANVLTF.